The rows below give T cell receptor beta chains drawn from one sample of a study of T cells in tuberculosis. Sequencing was performed with immunoSEQ multiplex PCR; in TCRdb, only in-frame clones are kept and a portion is missing. The profile shows some 26,000 clones, roughly nine tenths of them singletons. The sample consisted of PBMCs. The receptors originated from a donor aged 10 to 29 with latent tuberculosis or without tuberculosis infection. Some clones in this sample may be carry-over from other donors' samples. The CDR3 runs from the conserved cysteine through the conserved F or W. The order of the fields is clone size, V gene, J gene, D gene, CDR3 DNA, CDR3 protein. The D gene is left open where the match is weak. Only some rows state a clone size, as once, few, many or a class for expanded clones.

.	TRBV7-2	TRBJ2-3	.	TGTGCCAGCAGCTTAGAGAGGACTATAATACCAGATACGCAGTATTTT	CASSLERTIIPDTQYF
.	TRBV5-1	TRBJ2-1	.	TGCGCCAGCAGCACCGACCTAAACAGGTACAATGAGCAGTTCTTC	CASSTDLNRYNEQFF
.	TRBV7-9	TRBJ2-3	.	TGTGCCAGCAGCCAGCGTACCACAGATACGCAGTATTTT	CASSQRTTDTQYF
.	TRBV30	TRBJ1-1	.	TGTGCCTGGACCCAACAGATGAACACTGAAGCTTTCTTT	CAWTQQMNTEAFF
.	TRBV19	TRBJ1-1	.	TGTGCCAGTAGTTTAACAGGACAGTCGAACACTGAAGCTTTCTTT	CASSLTGQSNTEAFF
once	TRBV6-6	TRBJ1-1	.	TGTGCCAGCAGCCCCCCAGGGGACACTGAAGCTTTCTTT	CASSPPGDTEAFF
.	TRBV10-2	TRBJ2-1	TRBD2	TGCGCCAGCAGTATAGCGGGAGTGTCCTACAATGAGCAGTTCTTC	CASSIAGVSYNEQFF
.	TRBV28	TRBJ1-2	.	TGTGCCAGCAGTTCTCATGGCTACACCTTC	CASSSHGYTF
.	TRBV5-4	TRBJ2-3	.	TGTGCCAGCAGCAAAGAAGCTAGCACAGATACGCAGTATTTT	CASSKEASTDTQYF
.	TRBV6-6	TRBJ1-3	TRBD1	TGTGCCAGCAGGCCGCCTGGGACAGGAGGAAACACCATATATTTT	CASRPPGTGGNTIYF
.	TRBV6-5	TRBJ1-2	.	TGTGCCAGCAGGGAGGGCGGTAGAGGCTACACCTTC	CASREGGRGYTF
.	TRBV6-6	TRBJ2-5	.	TGTGCCAGCCTAAGAGAAGAGACCCAGTACTTC	CASLREETQYF
.	TRBV7-3	TRBJ1-1	TRBD1	TGTGCCAGCAGTAAGTTCACAGGGGGGGAAGCTTTCTTT	CASSKFTGGEAFF
.	TRBV6-5	TRBJ2-7	.	TGTGCCAGCAGCAGGGGAATAGACGAGCAGTACTTC	CASSRGIDEQYF
.	TRBV4-3	TRBJ2-1	.	TGCGCCAGCAGCCAAGAAGTAAGTACAAGTGAGCAGTTCTTC	CASSQEVSTSEQFF
.	TRBV10-3	TRBJ2-7	.	TGTGCCATCAGTGAGTCCCCAGGGTCCTACGAGCAGTACTTC	CAISESPGSYEQYF
.	TRBV2	TRBJ2-1	TRBD2	TGTGCCAGCAGGAGCGGGAGGTCTAACAATGAGCAGTTCTTC	CASRSGRSNNEQFF
once	TRBV27	TRBJ2-4	TRBD2	TGTGCCAGCAGTTTAACTAATCTTCGGGGGAGGGAGGCCAAAAACATTCAGTACTTC	CASSLTNLRGREAKNIQYF
.	TRBV11-3	TRBJ2-1	TRBD2	TGTGCCAGCAGCTTAAACGGGAGGCCCTACAATGAGCAGTTCTTC	CASSLNGRPYNEQFF
.	TRBV6-1	TRBJ1-1	.	TGTGCCAGCAGTGAAGCGCGAGGTTTCTTT	CASSEARGFF
.	TRBV27	TRBJ2-1	TRBD1	TGTGCCAGCAGTTCCGGGACAGGGAATAATGAGCAGTTCTTC	CASSSGTGNNEQFF
.	TRBV6-1	TRBJ1-1	.	TGTGCCAGCAGTGCCCGAACAGGGTTGGGCACTGAAGCTTTCTTT	CASSARTGLGTEAFF
.	TRBV19	TRBJ2-3	TRBD1	TGTGCCAGTAGTGCCTTCACAGGGGACACAGATACGCAGTATTTT	CASSAFTGDTDTQYF
.	TRBV7-2	TRBJ2-7	.	TGTGCCAGCAGCAACAGGGGACTCTACGAGCAGTACTTC	CASSNRGLYEQYF
.	TRBV2	TRBJ2-3	.	TGTGCCAGCAGTGATGGACTTTCCGATACGCAGTATTTT	CASSDGLSDTQYF
.	TRBV25-1	TRBJ2-3	.	TGTGCCAGCACCAGCGGCACAGATACGCAGTATTTT	CASTSGTDTQYF
.	TRBV18	TRBJ2-1	TRBD2	TGTGCCAGCTCACCAAATTTACCCGGGACTAGCGGGAGTAATGAGCAGTTCTTC	CASSPNLPGTSGSNEQFF
.	TRBV19	TRBJ1-5	.	TGTGCCAGTAGTATTAGGGGTGGCTATCAGCCCCAGCATTTT	CASSIRGGYQPQHF
.	TRBV6-5	TRBJ2-1	TRBD1	TGTGCCAGCCGGTACTTAGACAGGGTAGCCTACAATGAGCAGTTCTTC	CASRYLDRVAYNEQFF
.	TRBV21-1	TRBJ1-1	.	TGTGCCAGCATTAGCAGGGAAGCGAACACTGAAGCTTTCTTT	CASISREANTEAFF
.	TRBV7-9	TRBJ2-1	TRBD2	TGTGCCAGCAGCCCCCCAGCGGGATCTTACAATGAGCAGTTCTTC	CASSPPAGSYNEQFF
.	TRBV4-1	TRBJ2-7	TRBD2	TGCGCCAGCAGCCAAGGGCTAGCGGGGGTCTACGAGCAGTACTTC	CASSQGLAGVYEQYF
few	TRBV27	TRBJ2-5	.	TGTGCCAGCAGTGAAGCGGACCAAGAGACCCAGTACTTC	CASSEADQETQYF
.	TRBV5-1	TRBJ1-2	.	TGCGCCAGCACCGAAGGGACAATCTATGGCTACACCTTC	CASTEGTIYGYTF
.	TRBV10-3	TRBJ1-2	.	TGTGCCATCAGCGGAGGGGTACGGGGCTACACCTTC	CAISGGVRGYTF
.	TRBV6-1	TRBJ1-2	.	TGTGCCAGCAGTGGAATCCCCGGGAGGCAAAAATATGGCTACACCTTC	CASSGIPGRQKYGYTF
.	TRBV7-6	TRBJ1-1	.	TGTGCCAGCAGCTCTACAGTGAACACTGAAGCTTTCTTT	CASSSTVNTEAFF
few	TRBV5-1	TRBJ2-1	TRBD2	TGCGCCAGCAGCTTGGAAAGCGGGACTTCCTACAATGAGCAGTTCTTC	CASSLESGTSYNEQFF
.	TRBV11-3	TRBJ1-2	.	TGTGCCAATCCTACAGGGTATGGCTACACCTTC	CANPTGYGYTF
.	TRBV6-4	TRBJ2-1	.	TGTGCCAGCAGTGCTGGGGCCACCTACAATGAGCAGTTCTTC	CASSAGATYNEQFF
.	TRBV5-1	TRBJ1-1	.	TGCGCCAGCAGCTTGGGGCGGTACCCTTCTTTGAACACTGAAGCTTTCTTT	CASSLGRYPSLNTEAFF
.	TRBV5-1	TRBJ1-6	TRBD1	TGCGCCAGCAGTGACAGGGGGCCGTTTTCACCCCTCCACTTT	CASSDRGPFSPLHF
.	TRBV13	TRBJ2-3	.	TGTGCCAGCAGCTTATGGAGGGATACGCAGTATTTT	CASSLWRDTQYF
.	TRBV27	TRBJ1-4	.	TGTGCCAGCAGCCTACAGCGGGATTGGGAAAAACTGTTTTTT	CASSLQRDWEKLFF
.	TRBV30	TRBJ1-5	.	TGTGCCTGGAGTCATCCGGGAGCTAGCAATCAGCCCCAGCATTTT	CAWSHPGASNQPQHF
.	TRBV28	TRBJ2-2	.	TGTGCCAGCAGTTTCGTGCTCAGGGATTCCGGGGAGCTGTTTTTT	CASSFVLRDSGELFF
.	TRBV14	TRBJ1-2	.	TGTGCCAGCAGCCAAGAGCATAGCTATGGCTACACCTTC	CASSQEHSYGYTF
.	TRBV10-3	TRBJ2-2	TRBD1	TGTGCCATCAGTCAGCCGGGACAGCCGAACACCGGGGAGCTGTTTTTT	CAISQPGQPNTGELFF
.	TRBV10-1	TRBJ2-7	TRBD1	TGCGCCAGCAGTGGACAGGGGGCATACGAGCAGTACTTC	CASSGQGAYEQYF